Shown below are 32 T cell receptor beta chains from a single sample sequenced in a study of metastatic and nonmetastatic thyroid tumors. TCRdb redid the clone calls on the PCR reads using MiXCR. The sample includes tens of thousands of clones, around 43% of them seen just once. All patients reached thyroid surgery having received no treatment beforehand. What was sequenced was tumor tissue. These receptors were taken from a male donor with papillary thyroid cancer or a benign thyroid nodule (not recorded which). Some clones in this sample may be carry-over from other donors' samples.

This clone turned up a few times. The DNA for the CDR3 is TGTGCCAGCAGGTTCGGAGCGGGAGGGACGAATGAGCAGTTCTTC. Amino acid sequence: CASRFGAGGTNEQFF. V usage is TRBV28 and J usage is TRBJ2-1; 10 nucleotides match TRBD2. The CDR3 runs to 15 residues. The trim removed 6 bases at V and 7 bases at J, leaving 9 bases unmatched. CDR1 is MDHEN, CDR2 SYDVKM, per germline.

This clone was seen only a few times. This sequence joins TRBV12-3 or TRBV12-4 and TRBJ1-1, with D perhaps TRBD1 (6 bases). The CDR3 is made up of 14 amino acids. V was cut by 2 bases and J by 1 base, with 8 bases left in between. CDR3 in DNA: TGTGCCAGCAGTTTAACGACAGGGAACACTGAAGCTTTCTTT. This codes for CASSLTTGNTEAFF.

The J gene is TRBJ2-3, the V gene TRBV20-1; 7 bases fit TRBD1. Unmatched junction bases numbered 10, after V lost 6 bases and J lost 1 base. Germline lookup yields CDR1 DFQATT and CDR2 SNEGSKA (reference sequence). This CDR3 region has 15 residues. The CDR3 DNA reads as TGCAGTGCGGAAATTAGGGGGCTGGGCACAGATACGCAGTATTTT. Its translation: CSAEIRGLGTDTQYF.

This chain uses TRBV28 with TRBJ2-6; D may be TRBD1 (6 bases). The germline V gene has CDR1 MDHEN and CDR2 SYDVKM. The length of the CDR3 is 17 residues. V dropped 3 bases and J dropped 1 base, with 13 bases sitting between them. The CDR3 DNA reads TGTGCCAGCAGTTTCGACAGGTCCTATTCTGGGGCCAACGTCCTGACTTTC. Protein product: CASSFDRSYSGANVLTF. Full variable domain (remainder filled in from reference TRBV28 and TRBJ2-6): DVKVTQSSRYLVKRTGEKVFLECVQDMDHENMFWYRQDPGLGLRLIYFSYDVKMKEKGDIPEGYSVSREKKERFSLILESASTNQTSMYLCASSFDRSYSGANVLTFGAGSRLTVL.

This clone was observed a handful of times. This chain uses TRBV12-3 or TRBV12-4 with TRBJ2-2; a weak D match, TRBD2 (6 bases). V shed 6 bases and J shed 5 bases, with 10 bases lying between them. This CDR3 is built from 13 residues. The CDR3 DNA is TGTGCCAGCAGCTGGGGGGTGACCGGGGAGCTGTTTTTT. Translation: CASSWGVTGELFF.

This chain links TRBV7-2 with TRBJ2-7, with D possibly matching TRBD2 (6 bases). Germline loops: CDR1 SGHTA, CDR2 FQGNSA. This CDR3 spans 18 amino acids. Deletions cut 2 bases from V and 7 bases from J, with 27 bases between. The chain's CDR3 is CASSLRSLRESGMGEQYF. CDR3 nucleotide sequence: TGTGCCAGCAGCTTACGCAGTCTCCGGGAGTCGGGTATGGGAGAGCAGTACTTC.

This clone was counted a few times. The chain joins TRBV25-1 to TRBJ1-2; a weak D match, TRBD1 (5 bases). CDR1 and CDR2 (germline): MGHDK, SYGVNS. Trimming stripped 2 bases from V and 4 bases from J, with 17 bases between. This CDR3 contains 16 residues. CDR3 in amino acids: CASSEAGELGRYGYTF. The CDR3, as DNA: TGTGCCAGCAGTGAAGCGGGGGAGCTTGGTCGCTATGGCTACACCTTC.

The chain recombines TRBV7-9 with TRBJ2-7, with D possibly TRBD2 on 6 matching bases. Germline CDR1 reads SEHNR; CDR2 reads FQNEAQ (reference sequence). This CDR3 comprises 14 residues. The V end was cut by 0 bases, the J end by 4 bases, with 10 bases between. In nucleotides, the CDR3 is TGTGCCAGCAGCTTAGCGGAGGGGTCGTACGAGCAGTACTTC. It specifies CASSLAEGSYEQYF.

V usage is TRBV2 and J usage is TRBJ2-7; D call uncertain. This CDR3 comprises 13 residues. Per germline, CDR1 SNHLY and CDR2 FYNNEI. The V end lost 2 bases, the J end lost 5 bases, and 10 bases lay between the germline ends. The CDR3 DNA sequence: TGTGCCAGCAGTGAATCCCAGGTTAACGAGCAGTACTTC. As protein: CASSESQVNEQYF.

The chain couples TRBV6-1 to TRBJ2-7; 12 bases map to TRBD1. Germline V gene data show CDR1 as MNHNS and CDR2 as SASEGT. The CDR3 has 14 amino acids. After removal of 6 bases from V and 6 bases from J, the junction contained 6 bases not matched to a gene. Here the CDR3 reads CASRPGQGAREQYF. As DNA, the CDR3 is TGTGCCAGCAGACCGGGACAGGGGGCTCGCGAGCAGTACTTC.

The J gene is TRBJ2-5, the V gene TRBV20-1; no reliable D call. The CDR3 contains 12 residues. Trimming stripped 1 base from V and 2 bases from J, with 5 bases between. Germline V gene data show CDR1 as DFQATT and CDR2 as SNEGSKA (reference sequence). In DNA form, the CDR3 reads TGCAGTGCTAGAGTCCTTCAAGAGACCCAGTACTTC. This encodes CSARVLQETQYF.

This clone was observed a handful of times. This chain links TRBV6-1 with TRBJ1-3; D may be TRBD1 (6 bases). CDR3 length equals 15 residues. CDR1 is MNHNS, CDR2 SASEGT, per germline. The germline V and J ends were trimmed by 3 bases and 2 bases, with 11 bases remaining between them. CDR3 DNA sequence: TGTGCCAGCAGTGAGGGAACAGGGCCTGGAAACACCATATATTTT. Protein: CASSEGTGPGNTIYF.

In DNA, the CDR3 is TGTGCCAGCAGCCCTTATGCTAGCCTGAACACCGGGGAGCTGTTTTTT. It encodes CASSPYASLNTGELFF. V usage is TRBV6-2 or TRBV6-3 and J usage is TRBJ2-2, with D perhaps matching TRBD2 (5 bases). This CDR3 spans 16 amino acids. V lost 6 bases to trimming and J lost 1 base, with 15 bases between them. The germline CDR1 and CDR2 sequences are MNHEY and SVGEGT.

The chain joins TRBV9 to TRBJ1-6; D unclear. V was cut by 4 bases and J by 6 bases, with 11 bases left in between. This CDR3 comprises 14 residues. The germline V gene encodes CDR1 SGDLS and CDR2 YYNGEE. The CDR3 reads CASSSRPVNSPLHF. CDR3 nucleotide sequence: TGTGCCAGCAGCTCCCGACCTGTTAATTCACCCCTCCACTTT.

This clone has more than one count but fewer than ten. J is TRBJ2-7 and V is TRBV6-1; D call uncertain. The CDR3 is made up of 10 amino acids. Germline V gene sequence: CDR1 MNHNS, CDR2 SASEGT. The V and J ends lost 8 bases and 3 bases respectively, with 5 bases between them. CDR3 nucleotide sequence: TGTGCCAGCGGCGACTACGAGCAGTACTTC. Translating it yields CASGDYEQYF.

This clone appeared once. The V and J genes are TRBV5-8 and TRBJ2-2; D unclear. Looked up from germline, CDR1 is SGHTS and CDR2 is YDEGEE. This CDR3 spans 15 amino acids. Trimming left V 0 bases short and J 4 bases short, with 10 bases between. The CDR3 spells CASSLVAAGTGELFF. The CDR3, as DNA: TGTGCCAGCAGCTTGGTGGCAGCCGGCACCGGGGAGCTGTTTTTT.

About this clone itself: One end of the junction fails to match germline, which may point to a read error. V gene TRBV5-5 combines with J gene TRBJ2-5; D assignment may be TRBD1 or TRBD2 (5 bases each). Looked up from germline, CDR1 is SGHKS and CDR2 is YYEKEE (reference sequence). The CDR3 has 15 amino acids. CDR3: CASSLGPGEQETQYF. The DNA for the CDR3 is TGTGCCAGCAGTTTGGGACCAGGCGAACAAGAGACCCAGTACTTC.

The chain uses TRBV20-1 and TRBJ2-2, with 13 bases that match TRBD2. V lost 6 bases and J lost 6; bases outside the gene matches: 7. The CDR3 totals 15 residues. The germline V gene encodes CDR1 DFQATT and CDR2 SNEGSKA (reference sequence). The CDR3 bases are TGCAGTGCCTCCACGGGACTAGCGGGATCCGGGGAGCTGTTTTTT. This encodes CSASTGLAGSGELFF.

The chain combines TRBV7-2 with TRBJ2-5; no definite D call. The CDR3 contains 13 residues. V shed 2 bases and J shed 5 bases, with 9 bases lying between them. CDR1 and CDR2 (germline): SGHTA, FQGNSA. In DNA, the CDR3 is TGTGCCAGCAGCTTAAACTTTGTCGAGACCCAGTACTTC. It translates to CASSLNFVETQYF.

The chain links TRBV19 to TRBJ2-7, with 14 nucleotides matching TRBD2. V dropped 8 bases and J dropped 2; count of bases not matched to a gene: 2. The CDR3 extends over 14 amino acids. In germline, CDR1 is LNHDA, CDR2 SQIVND (reference sequence). The DNA for the CDR3 is TGTGCCAGTTCGGGACTAGCGGGAGCCTACGAGCAGTACTTC. It is translated as CASSGLAGAYEQYF.

This rearrangement joins TRBV20-1 to TRBJ1-1; TRBD1 matches at 8 bases. The CDR3 is 13 residues long. Trimming took 2 bases from V and 8 from J; bases not matched to a gene: 7. CDR1 is DFQATT and CDR2 is SNEGSKA in the germline V gene (reference sequence). The CDR3 region is CSARTGGITEAFF. In DNA, the CDR3 is TGCAGTGCTAGAACAGGGGGAATAACCGAAGCTTTCTTT.

This CDR3 reads CASSGTAGETQYF. The CDR3 DNA reads as TGTGCCAGCAGTGGTACGGCCGGAGAGACCCAGTACTTC. The gene calls are TRBV12-3 or TRBV12-4 and TRBJ2-5; D remains ambiguous. The CDR3 runs to 13 residues. V lost 5 bases to trimming and J lost 4 bases, with 11 bases between them.

The chain recombines TRBV3-1 with TRBJ2-1, with D hard to call. Germline CDR1 LGHDT, CDR2 YNNKEL (reference sequence). The CDR3 extends over 13 amino acids. The V gene lost 1 base and the J gene lost 4 bases, with 5 bases spanning the gap. The CDR3 DNA reads as TGTGCCAGCAGCCAAGCGGCTTACAATGAGCAGTTCTTC. Translation gives CASSQAAYNEQFF.

The chain joins TRBV20-1 to TRBJ2-1; the match to TRBD2 covers 10 bases. The V gene end was trimmed by 2 bases and the J gene end by 9 bases; junction bases not matched to a gene: 13. Germline V gene sequence: CDR1 DFQATT, CDR2 SNEGSKA (reference sequence). The CDR3 length is 16 residues. The DNA of the CDR3 is TGCAGTGCTAGATACCCCCTAGCGGGAGAGATTTCTGAGCAGTTCTTC. Protein sequence: CSARYPLAGEISEQFF.

This sequence joins TRBV30 and TRBJ1-1, with D tentatively TRBD1 (5 bases). CDR3 length: 15 residues. Germline-derived CDR1 and CDR2 are GTSNPN and SVGIG (reference sequence). With 1 base removed from V and 0 bases from J, the gap between germline ends came to 12 bases. The CDR3 coding sequence is TGTGCCTGGAGTGAGACGGGACTTCTGAACACTGAAGCTTTCTTT. It translates to CAWSETGLLNTEAFF.

This rearrangement joins TRBV6-1 to TRBJ1-3, with TRBD1 matching 9 bases. Germline V lookup: CDR1 MNHNS, CDR2 SASEGT. The CDR3 contains 14 residues. V lost 6 bases to trimming and J lost 0 bases; unmatched junction nucleotides: 0. The CDR3 loop reads CASRDRGSGNTIYF. The DNA for the CDR3 is TGTGCCAGCAGGGACAGGGGCTCTGGAAACACCATATATTTT.

This clone was counted once. This chain links TRBV30 with TRBJ1-5; D might be TRBD1 (6 bases). CDR1 and CDR2 from the germline V gene are GTSNPN and SVGIG (reference sequence). Between the trimmed V and J ends, which lost 0 bases and 7 bases, there was a span of 13 bases. The CDR3 is 14 amino acids. CDR3: CAWSVGGSGQPQHF. Written as DNA, the CDR3 is TGTGCCTGGAGTGTAGGGGGTTCGGGGCAGCCCCAGCATTTT.

Here the CDR3 DNA reads TGTGCCAGCAGTTTCTTAACTAGCGGGAGGTCGGATGAGCAGTTCTTC. This gives the protein CASSFLTSGRSDEQFF. The V and J genes are TRBV27 and TRBJ2-1, with 12 bases that match TRBD2. The ends lost 3 bases at V and 8 bases at J; junction bases unmatched: 8. Germline V gene data show CDR1 as MNHEY and CDR2 as SMNVEV (reference sequence). There are 16 residues in the CDR3.

This clone was detected only a few times. This sequence joins TRBV6-2 or TRBV6-3 and TRBJ2-1, with D unresolved. Trimming removed 3 bases from V and 9 bases from J, with 12 bases in between. The CDR3 is 13 amino acids. The V gene's germline CDR1 is MNHEY and CDR2 SVGEGT. CDR3 in amino acids: CASSYSLVSEQFF. Here the CDR3 DNA reads TGTGCCAGCAGTTATTCTTTAGTCAGTGAGCAGTTCTTC.

This clone turned up a few times. The rearrangement uses TRBV19 and TRBJ1-6; the match to TRBD1 covers 8 bases. The CDR3 spans 15 residues. V lost 5 bases, J lost 6 bases, and 6 bases stayed unmatched. Germline values: CDR1 LNHDA, CDR2 SQIVND (reference sequence). Here the CDR3 reads CASSGNRGSNSPLHF. CDR3 sequence (DNA): TGTGCCAGTAGTGGGAACAGGGGGAGTAATTCACCCCTCCACTTT.

V is TRBV6-1 and J is TRBJ1-1; no clear D gene. The CDR3 is 15 amino acids. Trimming stripped 7 bases from V and 2 bases from J, with 17 bases between. Germline values: CDR1 MNHNS, CDR2 SASEGT. The CDR3 DNA is TGTGCCAGCACCCTTAACGTTGTCCCAAACACTGAAGCTTTCTTT. It is translated as CASTLNVVPNTEAFF.

This chain links TRBV4-2 with TRBJ2-1; no clear D. CDR3 length: 13 residues. Between the trimmed V and J ends, which lost 0 bases and 7 bases, there was a span of 7 bases. CDR1 and CDR2 from the germline V gene are LGHNA and YNFKEQ. The CDR3 sequence is CASSQDRHNEQFF. The CDR3 DNA reads TGTGCCAGCAGCCAAGATCGGCATAATGAGCAGTTCTTC.